This passage covers 15 T cell receptor beta chains from one sample sequenced in a study of cytomegalovirus exposure and HLA in healthy donors. The PCR was carried out with 60 Vbeta primers and 13 Jbeta primers. The table came from immunoSEQ multiplex PCR; TCRdb's copy has only in-frame clones and leaves some out. The sample includes roughly 100,000 clones. Sequencing input: PBMCs. The receptor set was obtained from a man in his fifties or sixties in good health and CMV-seronegative.

The chain carries TRBV5-4 and TRBJ2-7, with 11 positions matching TRBD2. The V gene end was trimmed by 2 bases and the J gene end by 2 bases; junction bases not matched to a gene: 3. Germline V CDR1 and CDR2: SGHNT, YYREEE (reference sequence). This CDR3 has 15 amino acids. CDR3 region: CASSFLAGGAYEQYF. DNA of the CDR3: TGTGCCAGCAGCTTCCTAGCGGGGGGTGCCTACGAGCAGTACTTC.

The chain combines TRBV6-5 with TRBJ2-7, with 7 bases lining up with TRBD2. Losses at the gene ends were 2 bases for V and 2 bases for J; bases not matched to a gene: 9. This CDR3 comprises 16 residues. Germline assignment: CDR1 MNHEY and CDR2 SVGAGI. The CDR3 loop reads CASSYGVEGTTYEQYF. The CDR3 nucleotides are TGTGCCAGCAGTTACGGTGTGGAGGGGACTACCTACGAGCAGTACTTC.

Of note for this clone: An end of the junction does not agree with germline; a read error may underlie this. The chain has TRBV7-2 and TRBJ1-6; TRBD1 agrees at 10 bases. Per the germline V gene, CDR1 is SGHTA and CDR2 is FQGNSA. This CDR3 spans 16 amino acids. This CDR3 is CASSRWDRGGGNPLHF. The CDR3 DNA sequence: TGTGCTAGCAGCCGCTGGGACAGGGGAGGAGGGAACCCCCTCCACTTT.

This CDR3 reads CASSLWGGSQGDTQYF. CDR3 DNA: TGTGCCAGCAGCTTGTGGGGCGGCTCCCAAGGTGATACGCAGTATTTT. The J gene is TRBJ2-3, the V gene TRBV5-6; tentatively, D is TRBD1 (5 bases). This CDR3 spans 16 amino acids. Germline loops: CDR1 SGHDT, CDR2 YYEEEE. V was shortened by 1 base and J by 6 bases, with 18 bases between the two germline ends.

The chain couples TRBV29-1 to TRBJ1-2; tentative D call: TRBD1 (6 bases). Germline lookup yields CDR1 SQVTM and CDR2 ANQGSEA. The V end lost 4 bases, the J end lost 10 bases, and 16 bases lay between the germline ends. This CDR3 has 12 residues. The CDR3 spells CSVAGGANDYTF. As DNA, the CDR3 is TGCAGCGTTGCCGGGGGGGCAAATGACTACACCTTC.

The chain is built from TRBV6-1 and TRBJ2-7; D is perhaps TRBD1 (6 bases). Deletions cut 3 bases from V and 3 bases from J, with 18 bases between. CDR1 is MNHNS, CDR2 SASEGT, per germline. CDR3 size: 16 residues. The CDR3: CASSEPGHRSIYEQYF. The CDR3 DNA is TGTGCCAGCAGTGAGCCGGGACACCGATCTATCTACGAGCAGTACTTC.

The gene calls are TRBV5-1 and TRBJ2-1; 9 nucleotides align to TRBD2. The CDR3 extends over 14 amino acids. CDR1 and CDR2 from the germline V gene are SGHRS and YFSETQ. The V segment lost 5 bases and the J segment 9 bases; nucleotides outside the gene matches: 9. The CDR3 loop is CASRPLAGSSEQFF. CDR3 bases: TGCGCCAGCAGGCCGCTAGCGGGATCAAGTGAGCAGTTCTTC.

The CDR3 coding sequence is TGTGCCATCAGCCTCCTTGACAGGGGAGGCTATGGCTACACCTTC. This sequence encodes CAISLLDRGGYGYTF. The chain couples TRBV10-3 to TRBJ1-2; 8 bases align to TRBD1. Germline V CDR1 and CDR2: ENHRY, SYGVKD. The CDR3 extends over 15 amino acids. Unmatched junction bases numbered 10, after V lost 6 bases and J lost 4 bases.

The chain employs TRBV27 and TRBJ2-7, with TRBD2 matching over 14 bases. Germline CDR1 reads MNHEY; CDR2 reads SMNVEV (reference sequence). Germline trimming cut 5 bases from V and 4 bases from J; bases unmatched to any gene: 7. The CDR3 has 16 residues. Written as DNA, the CDR3 is TGTGCCAGCAGTCCATGGACTAGCGGGGGGATATACGAGCAGTACTTC. Amino acids: CASSPWTSGGIYEQYF.

The chain employs TRBV11-2 and TRBJ2-4; 10 bases map to TRBD2. The CDR3 is made up of 14 amino acids. The trim removed 7 bases at V and 7 bases at J, leaving 7 bases unmatched. Germline assignment: CDR1 SGHAT and CDR2 FQNNGV. CDR3 in amino acids: CASTDSGGSNIQYF. Written as DNA, the CDR3 is TGTGCCAGCACCGATAGCGGGGGGTCCAACATTCAGTACTTC.

The chain is built from TRBV19 and TRBJ2-5, with TRBD2 identical over 12 bases. The CDR3 contains 14 residues. With 10 bases clipped from V and 11 bases from J, the junction kept 14 bases outside the gene matches. Germline assignment: CDR1 LNHDA and CDR2 SQIVND (reference sequence). The CDR3 sequence: CATSPSGRVLEQYF. Here the CDR3 DNA reads TGTGCCACCAGCCCTAGCGGGAGGGTCTTAGAGCAGTACTTC.

This chain uses TRBV11-3 with TRBJ1-2; the match to TRBD1 covers 7 bases. This CDR3 comprises 13 residues. Germline assignment: CDR1 SGHNT and CDR2 YENEEA. Germline trimming cut 5 bases from V and 7 bases from J; bases unmatched to any gene: 7. The CDR3 DNA reads as TGTGCCAGCAGCCCGGGCAGGGGGTCTGGCTACACCTTC. Protein product: CASSPGRGSGYTF.

J is TRBJ2-1 and V is TRBV28, with D unclear. Germline CDR1 and CDR2: MDHEN and SYDVKM. Trimming stripped 3 bases from V and 9 bases from J, with 12 bases between. The length of the CDR3 is 13 residues. The DNA for the CDR3 is TGTGCCAGCAGTTTCGGTATTAGCACTGAGCAGTTCTTC. This encodes CASSFGISTEQFF.

The chain employs TRBV5-4 and TRBJ2-2; a possible D gene is TRBD1 (6 bases). V was shortened by 6 bases and J by 4 bases, with 13 bases between the two germline ends. This CDR3 spans 14 amino acids. From germline, CDR1 is SGHNT and CDR2 YYREEE (reference sequence). The CDR3 loop reads CASTPGQLTGELFF. In nucleotides, the CDR3 is TGTGCCAGCACCCCTGGACAGCTCACCGGGGAGCTGTTTTTT.

CDR3 amino acids: CASSRLSGTPSYEQYF. The DNA for the CDR3 is TGCGCCAGCAGCCGGCTATCCGGGACACCCTCCTACGAGCAGTACTTC. The gene calls are TRBV4-3 and TRBJ2-5; D is possibly TRBD1 (6 bases). The end of the DNA fits TRBJ2-7 better, so the J call may be wrong. The V gene's germline CDR1 is LGHNA and CDR2 YSLEER. This CDR3 contains 16 residues.